The rows below give T cell receptor beta chains drawn from one sample of a study of CD8 T cells in ankylosing spondylitis. TCRdb fed the 5' RACE reads into MiXCR, producing one record per CDR3 protein. The table shows under 150,000 distinct CDR3 sequences, with over 15% occurring only once. The sample was blood, either unsorted or a sorted T cell fraction (not recorded which). These receptors were taken from a male donor with ankylosing spondylitis. CDR3s include the opening cysteine and the closing phenylalanine or tryptophan. A D gene is named only where the DNA matches it firmly. Where a row states a size, it is once, few, many or the class of an expanded clone; other rows omit it.

V	J	D	size	DNA	CDR3
TRBV2	TRBJ1-2	TRBD1	few	TGTGCCATCGCAGGGGGACCTAACTATGGCTACACCTTC	CAIAGGPNYGYTF
TRBV12-3/TRBV12-4	TRBJ2-2	.	many	TGTGCCAGCAGTTCCCGGCTCGGGGGAAACACCGGGGAGCTGTTTTTT	CASSSRLGGNTGELFF
TRBV29-1	TRBJ2-1	TRBD2	many	TGCAGCGTTGAGGGACTAGCGGGCTTGAGCTCCTACAATGAGCAGTTCTTC	CSVEGLAGLSSYNEQFF
TRBV2	TRBJ2-7	TRBD1	.	TGTGCCGTCCCGGGACAGGACTCCTACGAGCAGTACTTC	CAVPGQDSYEQYF
TRBV2	TRBJ2-1	TRBD2	.	TGTGCCAGCGTTCAGCTAGCGGGGCCGGATGAGCAGTTCTTC	CASVQLAGPDEQFF
TRBV20-1	TRBJ2-1	TRBD2	.	TGCAGTGCTAGAGATTCGGCGGGAGGGCCCGATGAGCAGTTCTTC	CSARDSAGGPDEQFF
TRBV27	TRBJ1-1	TRBD1	.	TGTGCCAGTTTCGGGACAGGGGTTAAGGACACTGAAGCTTTCTTT	CASFGTGVKDTEAFF
TRBV20-1	TRBJ1-3	.	.	TGCAGTGCTAGAGTCGTCGGTCATGGAAACACCATATATTTT	CSARVVGHGNTIYF
TRBV2	TRBJ2-3	TRBD2	few	TGTGCCCACCCTCGTAGCGGGAGTTCTGATACGCAGTATTTT	CAHPRSGSSDTQYF
TRBV7-9	TRBJ1-2	TRBD1	.	TGTGCCAGCAGCCCGCGGGACAGGGCTGGCTACACCTTC	CASSPRDRAGYTF
TRBV7-9	TRBJ2-7	.	few	TGTGCCGCCGAGCGGGACACCTACGAGCAGTACTTC	CAAERDTYEQYF
TRBV18	TRBJ2-3	.	few	TGTGCCAGCCTCTACCCCGGGACGGCCGGCTTAGATACGCAGTATTTT	CASLYPGTAGLDTQYF
TRBV28	TRBJ2-6	.	many	TGTGCCAGCAGTTCGTATAACTCTGGGGCCAACGTCCTGACTTTC	CASSSYNSGANVLTF
TRBV7-9	TRBJ2-7	TRBD2	few	TGTGCCAGCAGTTCGACTAGCGGGACTACCTACGAGCAGTACTTC	CASSSTSGTTYEQYF
TRBV6-2/TRBV6-3	TRBJ2-3	TRBD2	.	TGTGCCAGCAGTCTCCTCGGACTAGCAGATACGCAGTATTTT	CASSLLGLADTQYF
TRBV24-1	TRBJ2-2	.	.	TGTGCCACCAGTGATTCAGCGAACACCGGGGAGCTGTTTTTT	CATSDSANTGELFF
TRBV12-3/TRBV12-4	TRBJ2-5	.	many	TGTGCCAGCAGTCTGCAGGGCGAGGAGACCCAGTACTTC	CASSLQGEETQYF
TRBV7-9	TRBJ2-1	.	few	TGTGCCAGCAGCGTTGACCATGAGCAGTTCTTC	CASSVDHEQFF
TRBV9	TRBJ2-3	.	many	TGTGCCAGCAGCGTAGATTGGCGAGATACGCAGTATTTT	CASSVDWRDTQYF
TRBV5-5	TRBJ2-2	.	few	TGTGCCAGCAGCGGATCGCCCACCCCCACCGGGGAGCTGTTTTTT	CASSGSPTPTGELFF
TRBV7-8	TRBJ2-7	TRBD2	few	TGTGCCAGCAGCCCTAGCGGGAGAATTTCCTACGAGCAGTACTTC	CASSPSGRISYEQYF
TRBV19	TRBJ2-2	.	.	TGTGCCACCCGCTCGGGAAGAAACACCGGGGAGCTGTTTTTT	CATRSGRNTGELFF
TRBV20-1	TRBJ2-7	.	few	TGCAGTGCTATAACTGGGGCAGGTGACTCCTACGAGCAGTACTTC	CSAITGAGDSYEQYF
TRBV4-3	TRBJ2-7	TRBD1	once	TGCGCCAGCAGCCAAGGGACAGGGCTTATCTCCTACGAGCAGTACTTC	CASSQGTGLISYEQYF
TRBV5-8	TRBJ1-5	.	few	TGTGCCAGCAGCTTGGGGTCCGAGTGGCAGCCCCAGCATTTT	CASSLGSEWQPQHF
TRBV9	TRBJ1-1	.	few	TGTGCCAGCAGCGTCAGGGAAGGGGCGAGCACTGAAGCTTTCTTT	CASSVREGASTEAFF
TRBV28	TRBJ2-2	.	.	TGTGCCAGCACTCGGGCCGGGGAGCTGTTTTTT	CASTRAGELFF
TRBV6-2/TRBV6-3	TRBJ1-2	.	few	TGTGCCAGCAGTTTTGGGCTAAACTATGGCTACACCTTC	CASSFGLNYGYTF
TRBV28	TRBJ1-5	.	few	TGTGCCAGCAGTTTCAATCAGCCCCAGCATTTT	CASSFNQPQHF
TRBV12-3/TRBV12-4	TRBJ2-1	.	few	TGTGCCAGCAGTATGACTAGGGACAATGAGCAGTTCTTC	CASSMTRDNEQFF
TRBV11-2	TRBJ2-5	.	.	TGTGCCAGCAGCTTAGGGTTGGCCGAGGCCCAGTACTTC	CASSLGLAEAQYF
TRBV12-3/TRBV12-4	TRBJ2-3	TRBD2	.	TGTGCCAGCAGTTGGAAAGCGGGAGGAGGCACAGATACGCAGTATTTT	CASSWKAGGGTDTQYF
TRBV29-1	TRBJ1-2	.	.	TGCAGCGTTGAAGATCAGAAAAATGGCTACACCTTC	CSVEDQKNGYTF
TRBV15	TRBJ1-5	.	.	TGTGCCACCAGCGGCGACCGGGCTCCACGTAGGCAGCCCCAGCATTTT	CATSGDRAPRRQPQHF
TRBV5-1	TRBJ1-5	.	few	TGCGCCAGCCCCTATAGCAATCAGCCCCAGCATTTT	CASPYSNQPQHF
TRBV11-2	TRBJ2-1	.	.	TGTGCCAGCAGCCCAGCAGACAAATACAATGAGCAGTTCTTC	CASSPADKYNEQFF
TRBV7-3	TRBJ2-7	TRBD1	.	TGTGCCAGCAGCCCGACAGGGGGCCCCAACGAGCAGTACTTC	CASSPTGGPNEQYF
TRBV6-4	TRBJ2-2	.	few	TGTGCCAGCAGTGTCGACTTCGACACCAACACCGGGGAGCTGTTTTTT	CASSVDFDTNTGELFF
TRBV20-1	TRBJ2-7	TRBD2	few	TGCAGTGCTAGAAGGACTAGCGGGATCTACGAGCAGTACTTC	CSARRTSGIYEQYF
TRBV6-4	TRBJ2-1	TRBD2	.	TGTGCCAGCAGCGTAGCGGGACTCCACAATGAGCAGTTCTTC	CASSVAGLHNEQFF
TRBV5-6	TRBJ1-5	.	.	TGTGCCAGCAGCTTGGGGCTCAGGAGCAATCAGCCCCAGCATTTT	CASSLGLRSNQPQHF
TRBV24-1	TRBJ2-7	.	few	TGTGCCACCAGTGAATGGGGAAGAGAGCAGTACTTC	CATSEWGREQYF
TRBV21-1	TRBJ2-7	.	few	TGTGCCAGCAGCAAAGGAAAATCCTACGAGCAGTACTTC	CASSKGKSYEQYF
TRBV29-1	TRBJ1-2	TRBD1	.	TGCAGCGTGGCTGTGACAGGGCAGTTTGGCGGCTACACCTTC	CSVAVTGQFGGYTF
TRBV4-2	TRBJ2-7	TRBD2	.	TGTGCCAGCAGCCAAGAAACTAGCGGGATAGGGACCTACGAGCAGTACTTC	CASSQETSGIGTYEQYF
TRBV7-9	TRBJ2-5	.	many	TGTGCCAGCAGCTTATCACAGGAAGAGACCCAGTACTTC	CASSLSQEETQYF
TRBV27	TRBJ2-7	.	.	TGTGCCAGCAGTCCAGAACGAGTCTCCTACGAGCAGTACTTC	CASSPERVSYEQYF
TRBV20-1	TRBJ1-1	.	few	TGCAGTGTACCGGACGGACAAATGAACACTGAAGCTTTCTTT	CSVPDGQMNTEAFF